This T cell receptor (beta chain) is from a study of cytomegalovirus exposure and HLA in healthy donors. V gave up 4 bases and J gave up 2 bases; unmatched junction bases: 11. The germline V gene has CDR1 SGDLS and CDR2 YYNGEE. This CDR3 has 16 amino acids. A multiplex PCR was run with 60 Vbeta primers and 13 Jbeta primers. Clones were read by immunoSEQ multiplex PCR, and TCRdb kept only the in-frame ones, dropping some. The table lists roughly 190,000 clones, approximately 9.5% of them singletons. The chain links TRBV9 to TRBJ2-7; 8 nucleotides match TRBD1. The clonotype originates from a woman younger than 45 in good health and CMV-seropositive. The sequenced material came from PBMCs. CDR3: CASSSSDRENPYEQYF. DNA for the CDR3: TGTGCCAGCAGCTCCTCGGACAGGGAGAACCCCTACGAGCAGTACTTC.